These 32 T cell receptor beta chains were all obtained from the same sample, sequenced in a study of blood T cell repertoires in COVID-19. TCRdb keeps only in-frame clones here, not all; method: immunoSEQ multiplex PCR. Of 95,000 to 130,000 clones in the sample, over 75% were seen once. The source material was peripheral blood. The source of these receptors is a human donor with active COVID-19. The donor label of this sample is uncertain.

This chain uses TRBV7-2 with TRBJ2-5; the match to TRBD2 covers 8 bases. The V gene end was trimmed by 6 bases and the J gene end by 4 bases; junction bases not matched to a gene: 13. Germline CDR1 is SGHTA and CDR2 is FQGNSA. The CDR3 totals 16 residues. The CDR3 spells CASSLGGATRGETQYF. The CDR3 DNA sequence: TGTGCCAGCAGTCTCGGGGGGGCGACGCGGGGAGAGACCCAGTACTTC.

This chain links TRBV18 with TRBJ1-5; a weak D match, TRBD1 (5 bases). The V gene lost 3 bases and the J gene lost 7 bases, with 19 bases spanning the gap. Germline values: CDR1 KGHSH, CDR2 LQKENI. The CDR3 is made up of 16 amino acids. For the CDR3, the DNA is TGTGCCAGCTCACCGGGGACGGGGGATCGAGTCCAGCCCCAGCATTTT. Protein: CASSPGTGDRVQPQHF. Complete variable domain (other parts from reference TRBV18 and TRBJ1-5): NAGVMQNPRHLVRRRGQEARLRCSPMKGHSHVYWYRQLPEEGLKFMVYLQKENIIDESGMPKERFSAEFPKEGPSILRIQQVVRGDSAAYFCASSPGTGDRVQPQHFGDGTRLSIL.

This chain joins TRBV24-1 and TRBJ2-2; no clear D gene. V dropped 1 base and J dropped 5 bases, with 13 bases sitting between them. The CDR3 runs to 16 residues. Germline V gene data show CDR1 as KGHDR and CDR2 as SFDVKD. In nucleotides, the CDR3 is TGTGCCACCAGTGATTTCGGCAGAGGAGAAACCGGGGAGCTGTTTTTT. It specifies CATSDFGRGETGELFF.

In regard to this clone: A junction boundary mismatches the germline segment, possibly from a read error. CDR3 coding DNA: TGTGCCAGCAGCGAAGCGGGGGGTTACACAGATACGCAGTATTTT. As protein: CASSEAGGYTDTQYF. The gene calls are TRBV6-1 and TRBJ2-3, with TRBD2 identical over 9 bases. Germline V CDR1 and CDR2: MNHNS, SASEGT. The CDR3 is made up of 15 amino acids.

The CDR3 bases are TGTGCCAGCTCATCTAGACAGGGTGGCGATCCTGAAGCTTTCTTT. Protein product: CASSSRQGGDPEAFF. The chain has TRBV18 and TRBJ1-1, with 7 bases lining up with TRBD1. The CDR3 is made up of 15 amino acids. The V gene's germline CDR1 is KGHSH and CDR2 LQKENI. V dropped 5 bases and J dropped 6; count of bases not matched to a gene: 12.

This clone was seen once. V and J are TRBV18 and TRBJ2-6; 7 nucleotides align to TRBD1. Trimming took 1 base from V and 0 from J; bases not matched to a gene: 3. The CDR3 contains 17 residues. Germline V gives CDR1 KGHSH, CDR2 LQKENI. The CDR3 DNA follows: TGTGCCAGCTCACCACGGGACAGCCGCTCTGGGGCCAACGTCCTGACTTTC. Its protein is CASSPRDSRSGANVLTF.

The rearrangement uses TRBV3-1 (or the pseudogene TRBV3-2) and TRBJ2-1, with 9 positions matching TRBD2. V shed 4 bases and J 4 bases; nucleotides not matched to a gene: 2. Per germline, CDR1 LGHDT and CDR2 YNNKEL (reference sequence). The CDR3 consists of 14 residues. CDR3 in amino acids: CASSRTSAYNEQFF. The CDR3 nucleotides are TGTGCCAGCAGCCGGACTAGCGCATACAATGAGCAGTTCTTC.

The rearrangement uses TRBV5-3 and TRBJ1-1; a possible D gene is TRBD1 (5 bases). TRBV5-3 is an open reading frame, and its role is uncertain. V was trimmed by 0 bases and J by 7 bases, leaving 16 bases between them. CDR3 length: 15 amino acids. CDR3 residues: CARSLAVGGKSEAFF. As DNA, the CDR3 is TGTGCCAGAAGCTTGGCCGTGGGGGGAAAAAGTGAAGCTTTCTTT.

The chain couples TRBV13 to TRBJ1-3; 9 bases agree with TRBD1. V shed 4 bases, J shed 8 bases, and the junction held 9 bases outside the gene matches. CDR3 size: 15 residues. From germline, CDR1 is PRHDT and CDR2 FYEKMQ (reference sequence). The DNA for the CDR3 is TGTGCCAGCAGCTCCAGAAACAGGGGGCAGGACACCATATATTTT. As protein: CASSSRNRGQDTIYF.

This clone was seen more than once but under ten times. V usage is TRBV5-1 and J usage is TRBJ2-7, with D maybe TRBD2 (6 bases). Germline CDR1 reads SGHRS; CDR2 reads YFSETQ. CDR3 length: 13 residues. With 8 bases removed from V and 7 bases from J, the gap between germline ends came to 19 bases. CDR3 loop: CASETELGGEQYF. CDR3 bases: TGCGCCAGTGAGACGGAGTTGGGGGGTGAGCAGTACTTC. The full variable domain, its missing parts supplied by reference TRBV5-1 and TRBJ2-7, is KAGVTQTPRYLIKTRGQQVTLSCSPISGHRSVSWYQQTPGQGLQFLFEYFSETQRNKGNFPGRFSGRQFSNSRSEMNVSTLELGDSALYLCASETELGGEQYFGPGTRLTVT.

The chain recombines TRBV2 with TRBJ1-1; D unresolved. V dropped 5 bases and J dropped 1 base, with 8 bases sitting between them. Germline V lookup: CDR1 SNHLY, CDR2 FYNNEI. There are 13 residues in the CDR3. CDR3 nucleotides: TGTGCCAGCAGTAGAAGCTGGAACACTGAAGCTTTCTTT. Encoded protein: CASSRSWNTEAFF.

The chain recombines TRBV24-1 with TRBJ2-7; 10 bases are shared with TRBD1. The CDR3 has 15 residues. The germline CDR1 and CDR2 sequences are KGHDR and SFDVKD. The V segment lost 4 bases and the J segment 5 bases; nucleotides outside the gene matches: 7. The CDR3 spells CATSDPTGGRHEQYF. The CDR3 DNA sequence: TGTGCCACCAGTGACCCGACAGGGGGCAGACACGAGCAGTACTTC.

V is TRBV5-5 and J is TRBJ2-3; the D is unclear. This CDR3 has 14 amino acids. Germline values: CDR1 SGHKS, CDR2 YYEKEE (reference sequence). The ends were cut back, 3 bases at V and 2 bases at J, with 10 bases in the middle. CDR3 DNA: TGTGCCAGCAGCTCCCCAGGTTCCACAGATACGCAGTATTTT. Translation gives CASSSPGSTDTQYF.

This clone has a single count. The chain recombines TRBV12-3 or TRBV12-4 with TRBJ1-1; D gene unclear. V dropped 6 bases and J dropped 4 bases, with 12 bases sitting between them. This CDR3 contains 13 residues. CDR3 nucleotides: TGTGCCAGCAGCTCGCGGACTAGCACTGAAGCTTTCTTT. This gives the protein CASSSRTSTEAFF.

The chain links TRBV28 to TRBJ2-7; possible D gene TRBD2, 5 bases. The length of the CDR3 is 14 residues. V was cut by 2 bases and J by 9 bases, with 17 bases left in between. CDR1 is MDHEN, CDR2 SYDVKM, per germline. The CDR3 DNA sequence: TGTGCCAGCAGTTTAAGATCGGACCGCCTAGCGCAGTACTTC. Its protein product is CASSLRSDRLAQYF.

The chain employs TRBV5-1 and TRBJ2-1; 10 bases match TRBD2. The CDR3 contains 19 residues. CDR1 and CDR2 from the germline V gene are SGHRS and YFSETQ. V was clipped by 3 bases and J by 0 bases; unmatched bases: 12. CDR3 DNA sequence: TGCGCCAGCAGCTGGTTAGCGGGGGGAACGAACCCCTCCTACAATGAGCAGTTCTTC. Encoded protein: CASSWLAGGTNPSYNEQFF.

The chain has TRBV6-6 and TRBJ1-2, with D maybe TRBD1 (6 bases). The ends were cut back, 6 bases at V and 8 bases at J, with 16 bases in the middle. Germline CDR1 reads MNHNY; CDR2 reads SVGAGI (reference sequence). The CDR3 contains 13 residues. The DNA of the CDR3 is TGTGCCAGCAGCGCGTCAGGGGATATGGGCTACACCTTC. Its protein is CASSASGDMGYTF.

This clone showed up just once. The chain carries TRBV18 and TRBJ2-7; TRBD2 is a possible D gene (6 bases). This CDR3 contains 16 residues. V was clipped by 0 bases and J by 4 bases, with 16 bases between them. Germline V gene lookup returns CDR1 KGHSH and CDR2 LQKENI. The CDR3 DNA reads as TGTGCCAGCTCACCACCGGGGGGTTACTCGAGTTACGAGCAGTACTTC. Translation: CASSPPGGYSSYEQYF.

The chain uses TRBV27 and TRBJ2-7; 8 nucleotides line up with TRBD1. From germline, CDR1 is MNHEY and CDR2 SMNVEV (reference sequence). The length of the CDR3 is 13 residues. V lost 7 bases to trimming and J lost 5 bases; unmatched junction nucleotides: 7. The CDR3 sequence is CASKGRGRDEQYF. The CDR3 DNA sequence: TGTGCCAGCAAGGGCAGGGGGCGCGACGAGCAGTACTTC.

The chain has TRBV4-2 and TRBJ1-6; TRBD1 might be the D (5 bases). In germline, CDR1 is LGHNA, CDR2 YNFKEQ. The CDR3 runs to 15 residues. Trimming stripped 3 bases from V and 3 bases from J, with 9 bases between. The CDR3 here is CASSQQQDYNSPLHF. In DNA form, the CDR3 reads TGTGCCAGCAGCCAGCAACAGGACTATAATTCACCCCTCCACTTT.

CDR3 amino acids: CASSQEMDRNTEAFF. The CDR3 region has the DNA TGCGCCAGCAGCCAAGAGATGGACAGGAACACTGAAGCTTTCTTT. The rearrangement joins TRBV4-1 to TRBJ1-1; possibly TRBD1 for D (6 bases). Germline V gene data show CDR1 as MGHRA and CDR2 as YSYEKL. Deletions cut 0 bases from V and 1 base from J, with 9 bases between. The CDR3 contains 15 residues.

The chain couples TRBV18 to TRBJ1-4; TRBD1 aligns across 7 bases. J lost 7 bases, V lost 5 bases, and 4 bases had no gene match. Per the germline V gene, CDR1 is KGHSH and CDR2 is LQKENI. This CDR3 spans 13 amino acids. The CDR3 DNA reads TGTGCCAGCTCAACAGACAGGGCTGAAAAACTGTTTTTT. It codes for CASSTDRAEKLFF.

The chain employs TRBV6-5 and TRBJ2-7; 11 nucleotides line up with TRBD1. V was pared by 6 bases and J by 3 bases, with 4 bases of the junction left unmatched. Germline V lookup: CDR1 MNHEY, CDR2 SVGAGI. This CDR3 spans 14 amino acids. CDR3 sequence (DNA): TGTGCCAGCAGCTCCGGGACAGGGGGCTACGAGCAGTACTTC. Protein sequence: CASSSGTGGYEQYF.

The chain carries TRBV7-2 and TRBJ2-2; D is possibly TRBD2 (5 bases). CDR3 length: 13 residues. The V gene lost 6 bases and the J gene lost 3 bases, with 8 bases spanning the gap. Germline CDR1 reads SGHTA; CDR2 reads FQGNSA. The DNA for the CDR3 is TGTGCCAGCAGATTGGGAGACACCGGGGAGCTGTTTTTT. It translates to CASRLGDTGELFF.

The chain links TRBV21-1 to TRBJ2-7; the table's D call of TRBD1 was not tested on the DNA. TRBV21-1 is designated a pseudogene. The CDR3 sequence is 16 residues long. The CDR3 DNA reads as TGTGCCAGCAGGGTGGTTGGACATTACACTTTTTACGAGCAGTACTTC. This sequence encodes CASRVVGHYTFYEQYF.

The chain carries TRBV4-1 and TRBJ2-1; possible D gene TRBD2, 6 bases. The ends were cut back, 6 bases at V and 5 bases at J, with 20 bases in the middle. Germline-derived CDR1 and CDR2 are MGHRA and YSYEKL. The CDR3 spans 16 residues. The CDR3 spells CASRNQSGLLNNEQFF. The CDR3 region has the DNA TGCGCCAGCAGAAATCAATCGGGACTCCTTAACAATGAGCAGTTCTTC.

The table lists this clone with a count of one. The rearrangement uses TRBV5-1 and TRBJ2-1; 11 bases line up with TRBD1. V shed 4 bases and J 3 bases; nucleotides not matched to a gene: 3. The CDR3 is 15 residues long. Germline loops: CDR1 SGHRS, CDR2 YFSETQ. CDR3 DNA: TGCGCCAGCAGCCCGGACAGGGGGCTCTACAATGAGCAGTTCTTC. Its protein is CASSPDRGLYNEQFF.

In this sample, this clone turned up once. The chain has TRBV10-1 and TRBJ2-3, with TRBD2 matching 10 bases. The CDR3 contains 19 residues. The V and J ends lost 2 bases and 2 bases, in that order; junction bases with no gene match: 13. Germline V gives CDR1 WNHNN, CDR2 SYGVQD (reference sequence). In DNA, the CDR3 is TGCGCCAGCAGTGAGCCAAGGTTGGCTAGCGGGGGACTCACAGATACGCAGTATTTT. This codes for CASSEPRLASGGLTDTQYF.

V and J are TRBV7-2 and TRBJ2-1, with TRBD2 matching 13 bases. The germline V gene encodes CDR1 SGHTA and CDR2 FQGNSA. This CDR3 has 16 amino acids. With 7 bases clipped from V and 1 base from J, the junction kept 4 bases outside the gene matches. The CDR3 coding sequence is TGTGCCAGCATCCTGACTAGCGGGGGGTCCTACAATGAGCAGTTCTTC. Translating gives CASILTSGGSYNEQFF. Full variable domain (outside the CDR3, taken from reference TRBV7-2 and TRBJ2-1): GAGVSQSPSNKVTEKGKDVELRCDPISGHTALYWYRQSLGQGLEFLIYFQGNSAPDKSGLPSDRFSAERTGGSVSTLTIQRTQQEDSAVYLCASILTSGGSYNEQFFGPGTRLTVL.

The J gene is TRBJ1-1, the V gene TRBV9, with TRBD1 matching 8 bases. With V trimmed by 2 bases and J by 8 bases, 8 bases remained unmatched. Per germline, CDR1 SGDLS and CDR2 YYNGEE. CDR3 length equals 14 residues. The CDR3 sequence: CASSVEGRTGEAFF. The CDR3 DNA sequence: TGTGCCAGCAGCGTTGAGGGACGGACAGGGGAAGCTTTCTTT.

This chain joins TRBV6-2 or TRBV6-3 and TRBJ1-1; D may be TRBD1 (5 bases). V shed 6 bases and J shed 3 bases, with 11 bases lying between them. The CDR3 spans 13 residues. The germline V gene encodes CDR1 MNHEY and CDR2 SVGEGT. The CDR3 region has the DNA TGTGCCAGCAGCCCCCGACAGTACACTGAAGCTTTCTTT. Protein: CASSPRQYTEAFF.

The DNA of the CDR3 is TGTGCCAGCAGCACCGGGCTCAGGGGCCATGGCTACACCTTC. Translation gives CASSTGLRGHGYTF. This rearrangement joins TRBV6-5 to TRBJ1-2, with D possibly matching TRBD1 (6 bases). Trimming stripped 6 bases from V and 6 bases from J, with 17 bases between. The CDR3 is made up of 14 amino acids. Germline V gene data show CDR1 as MNHEY and CDR2 as SVGAGI.